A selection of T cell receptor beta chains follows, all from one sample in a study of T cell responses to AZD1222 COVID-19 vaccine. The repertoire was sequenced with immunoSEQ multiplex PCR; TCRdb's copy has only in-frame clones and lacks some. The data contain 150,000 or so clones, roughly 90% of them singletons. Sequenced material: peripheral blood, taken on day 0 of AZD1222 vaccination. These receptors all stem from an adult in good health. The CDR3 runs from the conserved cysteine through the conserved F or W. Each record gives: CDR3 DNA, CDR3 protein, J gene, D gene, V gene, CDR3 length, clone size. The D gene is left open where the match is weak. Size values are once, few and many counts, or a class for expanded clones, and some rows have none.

DNA: TGCAGTGCTAGTGATCACCGGGACTATGGCTACACCTTC
CDR3: CSASDHRDYGYTF
J: TRBJ1-2
D: -
V: TRBV20-1
length: 13
size: -

DNA: TGCGCCAGCAGCTGGGCAGGGGCGAACACCGGGGAGCTGTTTTTT
CDR3: CASSWAGANTGELFF
J: TRBJ2-2
D: -
V: TRBV5-1
length: 15
size: -

DNA: TGTGCCAGCAGCTTAGATGGGTCAGAAGGATCACCCCTCCACTTT
CDR3: CASSLDGSEGSPLHF
J: TRBJ1-6
D: -
V: TRBV11-3
length: 15
size: -

DNA: TGTGCCAGCAGCGTCCCATTAGCGGGAGGGTTATACAATGAGCAGTTCTTC
CDR3: CASSVPLAGGLYNEQFF
J: TRBJ2-1
D: TRBD2
V: TRBV9
length: 17
size: -

DNA: TGCAGCGTTGATACCTCCGACCGACCCCAGGTCCAGTACTTC
CDR3: CSVDTSDRPQVQYF
J: TRBJ2-5
D: -
V: TRBV29-1
length: 14
size: -

DNA: TGTGCCAGCACCACCGCCCGGGACAGTAGTGAAGCTTTCTTT
CDR3: CASTTARDSSEAFF
J: TRBJ1-1
D: TRBD1
V: TRBV28
length: 14
size: -

DNA: TGCGCCAGCAGCCAAGATAGACTAGCGGGGAACAATGAGCAGTTCTTC
CDR3: CASSQDRLAGNNEQFF
J: TRBJ2-1
D: TRBD2
V: TRBV4-1
length: 16
size: -

DNA: TGTGCCAGCAGCAGAAGGGACGGGATGGGAGGCTACACCTTC
CDR3: CASSRRDGMGGYTF
J: TRBJ1-2
D: -
V: TRBV7-9
length: 14
size: -

DNA: TGCGCCAACCAGTCCGGGGACAGCTACTCCTACGAGCAGTACTTC
CDR3: CANQSGDSYSYEQYF
J: TRBJ2-7
D: TRBD1
V: TRBV23-1
length: 15
size: -

DNA: TGTGCCAGCAGTCCGCCGGACAGGGGGCCCGGGGAGCTGTTTTTT
CDR3: CASSPPDRGPGELFF
J: TRBJ2-2
D: TRBD1
V: TRBV27
length: 15
size: -

DNA: TGTGCCACCAGAGCAACGTGGGGGGGAGAGACCCAGTACTTC
CDR3: CATRATWGGETQYF
J: TRBJ2-5
D: TRBD2
V: TRBV24-1
length: 14
size: -

DNA: TGTGCCAGTAGCAGAGGACAGGCCGGCTCTGGGGCCAACGTCCTGACTTTC
CDR3: CASSRGQAGSGANVLTF
J: TRBJ2-6
D: TRBD1
V: TRBV19
length: 17
size: -

DNA: TGTGCCAGTAGTGGTCGGACGAACACCGGGGAGCTGTTTTTT
CDR3: CASSGRTNTGELFF
J: TRBJ2-2
D: -
V: TRBV19
length: 14
size: -

DNA: TGTGCCAGCAGCTGGGCGGTGACGGGAGAGGCCGGGGAGCTGTTTTTT
CDR3: CASSWAVTGEAGELFF
J: TRBJ2-2
D: -
V: TRBV5-4
length: 16
size: -

DNA: TGTGCCAGCAGTACGCGGTGGAAAGGCTACACCTTC
CDR3: CASSTRWKGYTF
J: TRBJ1-2
D: -
V: TRBV28
length: 12
size: few